Presented here are 9 T cell receptor beta chains from one specimen sequenced in a study of cytomegalovirus exposure and HLA in healthy donors. Researchers ran the PCR with 60 Vbeta and 13 Jbeta primers. Profiled with immunoSEQ multiplex PCR; TCRdb holds only in-frame clones, not every one. The sample comprises about 110,000 clones, 76% of which are singletons, and roughly 13% rests with the top ten. Sequenced input: PBMCs. The receptors here all came from a man aged 30-40 years in good health and CMV-seropositive.

This clone was seen a single time. The chain couples TRBV28 to TRBJ2-5, with D tentatively TRBD2 (6 bases). Trimming removed 8 bases at V and 6 bases at J, with 19 bases between. The CDR3 totals 14 residues. Per germline, CDR1 MDHEN and CDR2 SYDVKM. The chain's CDR3 is CASGPLDAGKTQYF. DNA for the CDR3: TGTGCCAGCGGTCCCCTCGATGCGGGAAAGACCCAGTACTTC.

This clone was recorded a few times. The chain is built from TRBV4-3 and TRBJ2-6; TRBD2 matches at 10 bases. J was trimmed by 0 bases and V by 2 bases; bases with no gene match: 1. CDR3 length equals 17 residues. The germline gives CDR1 LGHNA, CDR2 YSLEER. The CDR3 spells CASSQSGGASGANVLTF. CDR3 DNA sequence: TGCGCCAGCAGCCAAAGCGGGGGGGCCTCTGGGGCCAACGTCCTGACTTTC.

The table lists this clone with a few counts. V and J are TRBV7-3 and TRBJ1-1; no clear D. This CDR3 has 14 amino acids. Trimming took 2 bases from V and 5 from J, leaving 12 bases between them. Germline-derived CDR1 and CDR2 are SGHTA and FQGTGA. CDR3 coding DNA: TGTGCCAGCAGCTTAGGGCCGGGATGGACTGAAGCTTTCTTT. Encoded protein: CASSLGPGWTEAFF.

J is TRBJ2-5 and V is TRBV7-9; 8 positions agree with TRBD1. Germline V lookup: CDR1 SEHNR, CDR2 FQNEAQ (reference sequence). The CDR3 runs to 17 residues. V shed 1 base, J shed 5 bases, and the junction held 12 bases outside the gene matches. CDR3 coding DNA: TGTGCCAGCAGCTTAGGGCTTCGGACAGGGAGGACGGAGACCCAGTACTTC. This codes for CASSLGLRTGRTETQYF.

The chain joins TRBV2 to TRBJ2-7, with 13 bases lining up with TRBD2. Germline CDR1 is SNHLY and CDR2 is FYNNEI. The CDR3 extends over 18 amino acids. Trimming cost V 7 bases and J 3 bases; bases outside gene matches: 15. This CDR3 reads CASTPIGLAGDSSYEQYF. The DNA of the CDR3 is TGTGCCAGCACCCCGATCGGACTAGCGGGGGATTCAAGCTACGAGCAGTACTTC.

This clone was seen only once. At one end, the junction sequence differs from germline, possibly due to a read error. The rearrangement uses TRBV7-7 and TRBJ2-2; 7 bases line up with TRBD1. The length of the CDR3 is 17 residues. Per the germline V gene, CDR1 is SSHAT and CDR2 is FNYEAQ (reference sequence). Written as DNA, the CDR3 is TGTGCTAGCAGCTCCCCGAAAGAGGGGGCGCCGGCCGGGGAGCTGTTTTTT. This sequence encodes CASSSPKEGAPAGELFF. Supplemented by reference TRBV7-7 and TRBJ2-2, the full variable domain reads GAGVSQSPRYKVTKRGQDVTLRCDPISSHATLYWYQQALGQGPEFLTYFNYEAQPDKSGLPSDRFSAERPEGSISTLTIQRTEQRDSAMYRCASSSPKEGAPAGELFFGEGSRLTVL.

This clone has just one count. The chain joins TRBV4-1 to TRBJ2-7; 11 bases are a match to TRBD2. V lost 0 bases and J lost 2; bases outside the gene matches: 6. The CDR3 totals 17 residues. Germline V CDR1 and CDR2: MGHRA, YSYEKL. This CDR3 is CASSQESIAGGPYEQYF. CDR3 nucleotide sequence: TGCGCCAGCAGCCAAGAATCAATAGCGGGGGGGCCCTACGAGCAGTACTTC.

The chain is built from TRBV4-2 and TRBJ2-3, with 16 bases that match TRBD2. The ends lost 4 bases at V and 2 bases at J; junction bases unmatched: 6. CDR3 length: 18 amino acids. Germline V gives CDR1 LGHNA, CDR2 YNFKEQ. CDR3 sequence reads: CASSRAGTSGGDTDTQYF. The DNA for the CDR3 is TGTGCCAGCAGCCGCGCCGGGACTAGCGGGGGGGACACAGATACGCAGTATTTT.

The J gene is TRBJ2-2, the V gene TRBV19; D unclear. Germline V lookup: CDR1 LNHDA, CDR2 SQIVND (reference sequence). This CDR3 comprises 15 residues. With 6 bases removed from V and 8 bases from J, the gap between germline ends came to 19 bases. The DNA of the CDR3 is TGTGCCAGTAGAGACGGAGAGACTTCGACGGGGGAGCTGTTTTTT. Protein product: CASRDGETSTGELFF. Complete variable domain (other parts from reference TRBV19 and TRBJ2-2): DGGITQSPKYLFRKEGQNVTLSCEQNLNHDAMYWYRQDPGQGLRLIYYSQIVNDFQKGDIAEGYSVSREKKESFPLTVTSAQKNPTAFYLCASRDGETSTGELFFGEGSRLTVL.